The clone carrying this T cell receptor beta chain was seen more than once but under ten times. The antigen remains undetermined. Of the isolated RNA, all was reverse transcribed, and so the sequenced material was expressed TCRB transcripts. This table comes from immunoSEQ multiplex PCR, and its TCRdb copy is limited to in-frame clones, with some not included. The data contain about 16,000 clones, approximately 55% of them singletons. This entry comes from a study of beta chain features in type 1 diabetes. Background on the study: Patients shared similar age, gender and cell yields with healthy donors. There were around 110 million sorted cells examined across all samples.

The study's findings and limits: Fewer insertions but more deletions were seen at VDJ junctions in type 1 diabetes patients.

V shed 11 bases and J 0 bases; nucleotides not matched to a gene: 6. Germline loops: CDR1 MDHEN, CDR2 SYDVKM. CDR3 size: 13 residues. The sample comprised stem cell memory CD4+ T cells from blood. The sequence was collected from a woman under 30 in good health. V usage is TRBV28 and J usage is TRBJ2-7, with TRBD1 identical over 8 bases. CDR3 nucleotide sequence: TGTGCCTCATGGGACAGGAGCTCCTACGAGCAGTACTTC. It is translated as CASWDRSSYEQYF.